The present entry profiles one T cell receptor (beta chain) with its context. This sample stems from a study of neoadjuvant anti-PD-1 for oral cavity cancer. The germline gives CDR1 SGHRS, CDR2 YFSETQ. V was shortened by 0 bases and J by 5 bases, with 8 bases between the two germline ends. The length of the CDR3 is 13 residues. Clones were sequenced by immunoSEQ multiplex PCR, and TCRdb holds only the in-frame ones, with some missing. The sample has around 13,000 clones, roughly 70% seen once; the top ten hold roughly 2%. This specimen consisted of PBMCs, obtained before nivolumab (anti-PD-1) treatment. The origin of this receptor is a person between 35 and 79 years old with oral cavity squamous cell carcinoma. The chain carries TRBV5-1 and TRBJ1-1; D uncertain. The CDR3 DNA is TGCGCCAGCAGCTTGGGTGCGGAAACTGAAGCTTTCTTT. As protein: CASSLGAETEAFF.